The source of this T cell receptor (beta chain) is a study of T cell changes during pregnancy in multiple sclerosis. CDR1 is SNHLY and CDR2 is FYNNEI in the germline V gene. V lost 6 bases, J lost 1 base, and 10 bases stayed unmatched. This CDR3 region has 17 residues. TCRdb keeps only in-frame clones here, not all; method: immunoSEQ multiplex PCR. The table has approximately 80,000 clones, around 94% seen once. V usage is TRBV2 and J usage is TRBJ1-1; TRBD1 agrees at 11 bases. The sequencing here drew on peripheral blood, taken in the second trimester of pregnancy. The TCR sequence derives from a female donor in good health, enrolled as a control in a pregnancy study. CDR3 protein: CASRRRRGQGANTEAFF. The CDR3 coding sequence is TGTGCCAGCAGGAGACGACGAGGACAGGGGGCGAACACTGAAGCTTTCTTT. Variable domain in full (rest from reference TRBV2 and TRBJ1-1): EPEVTQTPSHQVTQMGQEVILRCVPISNHLYFYWYRQILGQKVEFLVSFYNNEISEKSEIFDDQFSVERPDGSNFTLKIRSTKLEDSAMYFCASRRRRGQGANTEAFFGQGTRLTVV.